The present entry profiles one T cell receptor (beta chain) with its context. What it binds is not known. This CDR3 is also generated by other DNA sequences in the sample. This record comes from a study of metastatic and nonmetastatic thyroid tumors. TCRdb re-analyzed the PCR reads through MiXCR. The sample includes over 20,000 clones, 15% to 20% of them seen just once. Study-level findings and limits: Significantly greater TCR beta diversity was reportedly found in malignant thyroid tumors than in benign nodules (in blood and tumor).

No patient had received any treatment before thyroid surgery. The CDR3 runs to 15 residues. The V and J ends lost 3 bases and 7 bases respectively, with 16 bases between them. Germline values: CDR1 KGHSH, CDR2 LQKENI. The sample consisted of blood. This clonotype was obtained from a female donor with papillary thyroid cancer or a benign thyroid nodule (not recorded which). Some clones in this sample may be carry-over from other donors' samples. The chain has TRBV18 and TRBJ2-1; a weak D match, TRBD2 (7 bases). Here the CDR3 DNA reads TGTGCCAGCTCACCGAGGCGGGGGCCTGGTAATGAGCAGTTCTTC. It is translated as CASSPRRGPGNEQFF.